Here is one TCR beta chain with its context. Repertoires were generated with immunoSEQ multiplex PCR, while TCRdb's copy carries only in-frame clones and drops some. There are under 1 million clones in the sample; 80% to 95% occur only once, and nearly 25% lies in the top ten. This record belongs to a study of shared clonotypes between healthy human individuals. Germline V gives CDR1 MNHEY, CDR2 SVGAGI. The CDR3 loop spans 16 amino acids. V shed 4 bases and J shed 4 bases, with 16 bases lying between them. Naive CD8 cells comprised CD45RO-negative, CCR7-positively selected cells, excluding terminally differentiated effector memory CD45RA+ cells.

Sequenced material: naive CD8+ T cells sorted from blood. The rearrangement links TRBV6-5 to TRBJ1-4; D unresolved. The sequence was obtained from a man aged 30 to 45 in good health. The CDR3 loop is CASSSGFEQFNEKLFF. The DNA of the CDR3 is TGTGCCAGCAGTTCGGGGTTTGAACAGTTTAATGAAAAACTGTTTTTT.